The T cell receptor beta chain described here comes from a study of OX40 agonist ivuxolimab in advanced cancers. In regard to this clone: What it binds is unknown.

The protocol was immunoSEQ multiplex PCR, while the TCRdb copy is restricted to in-frame clones and leaves out a portion. Here the sample spans approximately 68,000 clones, roughly 86% being singletons. Germline V gives CDR1 LNHNV, CDR2 YYDKDF (reference sequence). CDR3 length: 17 amino acids. V shed 0 bases and J 3 bases; nucleotides not matched to a gene: 6. General study results and limits: Among patients with partial responses at 0.1-3.0 mg/kg, clonal expansion was among the lowest.

The source of this sequence is an adult with an advanced solid tumor such as melanoma, head and neck, liver or kidney cancer. The V gene is TRBV15, the J gene TRBJ1-5; TRBD1 matches 9 bases. This specimen was CD4+ or CD8+ T cells sorted from blood, taken in a trial of the OX40 agonist ivuxolimab. CDR3 in amino acids: CATSREDTGGLNQPQHF. As DNA, the CDR3 is TGTGCCACCAGCAGAGAAGACACAGGGGGCCTCAATCAGCCCCAGCATTTT.